One and the same sample provided the 17 T cell receptor beta chains below, sequenced in a study of tumor and adjacent non-tumor tissue in lung cancer. RNA was extracted from bulk tissue without any cell sorting. Distant lung tissue was collected more than 3 cm away from the tumor edge. The library came from three nested PCR rounds adapted from ARM-PCR protocols. TCRdb redid the calling of the multiplex PCR reads with MiXCR, one entry per CDR3 protein. The sample lists some 47,000 distinct CDR3 sequences; around 62% were seen once. Sequencing was carried out using distant non-tumor lung tissue. The receptor set was obtained from a woman in her thirties or forties with non-small cell lung cancer.

In its sample, this clonotype ranks as medium-sized. The chain couples TRBV11-1 to TRBJ2-4; D gene ambiguous. CDR1 is SGHAT and CDR2 is FQDESV in the germline V gene (reference sequence). The CDR3 consists of 12 residues. Trimming removed 5 bases from V and 12 bases from J, with 14 bases in between. CDR3 sequence reads: CASSRPLSDQYF. Written as DNA, the CDR3 is TGTGCCAGCAGCCGGCCCTTAAGTGATCAGTACTTC.

Concerning this clonotype: The conserved phenylalanine or tryptophan is not found at the CDR3 terminus, so this likely reflects a read error. The rearrangement uses TRBV30 and TRBJ2-7; D gene ambiguous. CDR3 size: 12 residues. V dropped 0 bases and J dropped 3 bases, with 6 bases sitting between them. Germline V gene data show CDR1 as GTSNPN and CDR2 as SVGIG (reference sequence). The CDR3 nucleotides read TGTGCCTGGAGTGTAGATCACTACGAGCAGTACCTC. This sequence encodes CAWSVDHYEQYL.

Note on this clonotype: One end of the junction fails to match germline, which may point to a read error. This chain joins TRBV11-3 and TRBJ2-1; 8 nucleotides align to TRBD2. From germline, CDR1 is SGHNT and CDR2 YENEEA. CDR3 size: 17 residues. CDR3 residues: CASSHGRLVAGINEQFF. In nucleotides, the CDR3 is TGTGCCAGCAGCCACGGGCGGTTGGTAGCGGGAATCAATGAACAGTTCTTC.

About this clonotype itself: A much larger clone sits a single nucleotide away, making a read error possible. The rearrangement joins TRBV28 to TRBJ2-2, with D possibly being TRBD2 (6 bases). The germline V gene encodes CDR1 MDHEN and CDR2 SYDVKM. There are 15 residues in the CDR3. The DNA of the CDR3 is TGTGCCAGCAGGATGGGCGGGGCGAACACCGGGGCGCTGTTTTTT. Protein sequence: CASRMGGANTGALFF.

V gene TRBV20-1 combines with J gene TRBJ2-5; 10 bases line up with TRBD2. The V segment lost 6 bases and the J segment 3 bases; nucleotides outside the gene matches: 7. Germline lookup yields CDR1 DFQATT and CDR2 SNEGSKA (reference sequence). This CDR3 comprises 14 residues. The CDR3 protein is CSAPVGLAEETQYF. The CDR3 DNA follows: TGCAGTGCCCCGGTAGGACTAGCGGAAGAGACCCAGTACTTC.

In its sample, this clonotype was seen many times. This chain joins TRBV6-2 or TRBV6-3 and TRBJ2-7; D might be TRBD1 (6 bases). The CDR3 has 15 amino acids. In germline, CDR1 is MNHEY, CDR2 SVGEGT. V lost 6 bases and J 3 bases, leaving 18 bases between the germline ends. The CDR3 nucleotides read TGTGCCAGCAGAATAGACAGGTCACACAGCTACGAGCAGTACTTC. Translation: CASRIDRSHSYEQYF.

Notes on this clonotype: The junction differs from germline at one of its ends, possibly a read error. The rearrangement links TRBV28 to TRBJ1-5, with D perhaps TRBD1 (5 bases). This CDR3 is built from 15 residues. Germline V gene lookup returns CDR1 MDHEN and CDR2 SYDVKM. DNA of the CDR3: TGTGCCAGCAGAATTGGAGGGGTTGGCAATCAGCCCCTGCATTTT. Protein product: CASRIGGVGNQPLHF.

This clonotype qualifies as medium-sized. V is TRBV12-3 or TRBV12-4 and J is TRBJ1-1, with 9 bases matching TRBD1. J was trimmed by 2 bases and V by 5 bases; bases with no gene match: 9. The CDR3 is made up of 16 amino acids. In nucleotides, the CDR3 is TGTGCCAGCAGTCCCTACCTGGACAGGGGAAACACTGAAGCTTTCTTT. Translating gives CASSPYLDRGNTEAFF.

In its sample, this clonotype was seen many times. The chain employs TRBV6-1 and TRBJ2-3; TRBD2 is a possible D gene (6 bases). The V and J ends lost 8 bases and 2 bases respectively, with 11 bases between them. Per the germline V gene, CDR1 is MNHNS and CDR2 is SASEGT. The CDR3 runs to 13 residues. The CDR3 region has the DNA TGTGCCAGCGGCGGGGTCAACACAGATACGCAGTATTTT. It specifies CASGGVNTDTQYF.

This chain connects TRBV24-1 to TRBJ2-2, with 8 bases matching TRBD2. The CDR3 covers 17 residues. V shed 7 bases and J 14 bases; nucleotides not matched to a gene: 23. CDR1 and CDR2 from the germline V gene are KGHDR and SFDVKD. The CDR3 bases are TGTGCCACCAGGACCCCAGCGGGAGTGGGGAGCACCGTGGAACTGTTTTTT. It encodes CATRTPAGVGSTVELFF.

Worth noting for this clonotype: At one end the junction does not follow the germline gene, possibly because of a read error. The chain uses TRBV6-5 and TRBJ2-2; 8 nucleotides line up with TRBD1. Germline CDR1 MNHEY, CDR2 SVGAGI. CDR3 length: 14 amino acids. CDR3 region: CASSLTGVTGELLF. The CDR3 nucleotides are TGTGCCAGCAGCCTGACAGGGGTCACCGGGGAGCTGCTTTTT.

V and J are TRBV11-2 and TRBJ2-1, with D tentatively TRBD2 (5 bases). Germline V gene sequence: CDR1 SGHAT, CDR2 FQNNGV. This CDR3 contains 14 residues. DNA for the CDR3: TGTGCAAGCGGCTTAGGGATTAGCTACAATGAGCAGTTCTTC. It translates to CASGLGISYNEQFF.

A remark on this clonotype: Just one base apart from a much larger clone, this may be a read error. V gene TRBV20-1 combines with J gene TRBJ2-5; TRBD1 or TRBD2 may be the D gene (5 bases each). The ends were cut back, 1 base at V and 7 bases at J, with 16 bases in the middle. Germline CDR1 and CDR2: DFQATT and SNEGSKA (reference sequence). The CDR3 consists of 14 residues. CDR3 DNA: TGCAGTGCTAGAGTTGTAGGGAGCAGGGCGACCCAGTACTTC. It codes for CSARVVGSRATQYF.

J is TRBJ2-5 and V is TRBV10-3; TRBD2 agrees at 7 bases. V shed 9 bases, J shed 5 bases, and the junction held 12 bases outside the gene matches. There are 14 residues in the CDR3. CDR1 is ENHRY, CDR2 SYGVKD, per germline. The CDR3 reads CAIRPGGGDETQYF. DNA for the CDR3: TGTGCCATAAGACCTGGCGGGGGTGATGAGACCCAGTACTTC.

Sample share makes this clonotype medium-sized (0.01 to 0.1%). The chain joins TRBV11-2 to TRBJ1-1; 8 bases are a match to TRBD1. The junction had 8 bases not matched to a gene; V was cut back by 5 bases and J by 9 bases. This CDR3 has 13 amino acids. Germline CDR1 is SGHAT and CDR2 is FQNNGV. The CDR3 sequence: CASSPNRDRKAFF. In DNA form, the CDR3 reads TGTGCCAGCAGCCCTAATAGGGACAGGAAAGCTTTCTTT.

Turning to this clonotype: The junction and the germline gene differ at one end; a read error may be behind it. The genes are TRBV11-2 and TRBJ1-2; perhaps TRBD1 as D (6 bases). Per germline, CDR1 SGHAT and CDR2 FQNNGV. The CDR3 length is 14 residues. The CDR3 loop reads CTSSDQQGSSGYTF. In nucleotides, the CDR3 is TGTACCAGCAGCGACCAACAGGGATCCTCTGGCTACACCTTC.

To note about this clonotype: A much larger clonotype is one base distant, so this may be a read error. The chain employs TRBV4-1 and TRBJ2-7, with 7 bases fitting TRBD2. The V gene's germline CDR1 is MGHRA and CDR2 YSYEKL. The CDR3 sequence is 15 residues long. Trimming cost V 2 bases and J 4 bases; bases outside gene matches: 8. The CDR3 sequence: CASSQSSGCTYEQYF. CDR3 nucleotides: TGCGCCAGCAGCCAAAGTAGCGGGTGTACGTACGAGCAGTACTTC.